The T cell receptor beta chain under discussion was sequenced for a study of T cell responses to AZD1222 COVID-19 vaccine. Study-level findings and limits: Donors skewed white British and female; clonal diversity was possibly underestimated. Rises in breadth and depth of Spike-specific TCRs came after two AZD1222 doses. Targeting of unmutated variant regions was reportedly seen in nearly half of spike-specific TCRs.

Produced via immunoSEQ multiplex PCR; TCRdb's table is partial and in-frame only. The data show about 140,000 clones, 88% seen once. About this clone itself: Its antigen is unknown.

The sequencing used peripheral blood, collected 28 days after the second dose of the MenACWY control vaccine. The TCR originated in an adult who received the MenACWY meningococcal vaccine as a control.

The CDR3 reads CASSLGQGSGNTEAFF. CDR3 in DNA: TGCGCCAGCAGCTTGGGACAGGGTTCAGGGAACACTGAAGCTTTCTTT. V usage is TRBV5-1 and J usage is TRBJ1-1, with 7 bases aligning to TRBD1. The V gene's germline CDR1 is SGHRS and CDR2 YFSETQ. The CDR3 contains 16 residues. The V gene end was trimmed by 0 bases and the J gene end by 1 base; junction bases not matched to a gene: 6.